The T cell receptor (beta chain) described here comes from a study of post-analysis software for immune sequencing data. In the study overall: Several disease courses (relapsing-remitting, secondary progressive and progressive-relapsing) of multiple sclerosis were included.

cDNA libraries for TCR beta contained unique molecular identifiers. Between about 0.85 and 10 million T cells gave rise to some 450,000 cDNA molecules. TCRdb called the PCR reads again in MiXCR, with one record for every CDR3 protein. Counted here are 800,000 to 950,000 distinct CDR3 sequences, roughly 58% occurring once; the ten biggest clones make up 4% to 5.5%. This CDR3 has 17 residues. J gave up 8 bases and V 0 bases, and 14 bases lay outside the gene matches. Germline values: CDR1 SGDLS, CDR2 YYNGEE. Remarks on this clonotype: The antigen remains undetermined.

Study-wide findings and caveats: Multiple sclerosis was associated with a significant reduction in normalized Chao1 diversity relative to controls. TRBV5-6, TRBV5-1 and TRBV20-1 belonged to a set of about five TRBV segments that were more frequent in patients than controls. Strong same-batch co-clustering of samples appeared with F measure clustering.

This chain links TRBV9 with TRBJ2-1; 7 positions match TRBD2. The source is a girl between 5 and 17 years old with multiple sclerosis. The sequencing input was blood. CDR3 in amino acids: CASSVGGSGYLAYEQFF. The CDR3 bases are TGTGCCAGCAGCGTAGGTGGTAGCGGGTATTTGGCCTATGAGCAGTTCTTC.